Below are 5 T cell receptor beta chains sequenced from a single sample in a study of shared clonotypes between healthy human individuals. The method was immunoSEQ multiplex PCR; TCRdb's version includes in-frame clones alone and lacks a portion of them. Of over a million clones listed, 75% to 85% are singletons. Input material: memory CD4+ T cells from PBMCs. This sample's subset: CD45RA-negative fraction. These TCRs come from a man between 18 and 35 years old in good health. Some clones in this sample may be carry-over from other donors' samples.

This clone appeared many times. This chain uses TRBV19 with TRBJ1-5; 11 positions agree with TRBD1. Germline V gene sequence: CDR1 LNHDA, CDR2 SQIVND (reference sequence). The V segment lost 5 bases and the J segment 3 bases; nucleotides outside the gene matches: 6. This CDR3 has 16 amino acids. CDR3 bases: TGTGCCAGTAGTCCGGGGGACAGGGGGATCAATCAGCCCCAGCATTTT. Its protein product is CASSPGDRGINQPQHF.

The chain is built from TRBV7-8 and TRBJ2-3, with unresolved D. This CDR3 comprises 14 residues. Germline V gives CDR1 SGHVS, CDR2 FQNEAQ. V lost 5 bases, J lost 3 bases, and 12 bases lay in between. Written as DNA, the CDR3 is TGTGCCAGCAGCCCGCGACCCGGAACAGATACGCAGTATTTT. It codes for CASSPRPGTDTQYF.

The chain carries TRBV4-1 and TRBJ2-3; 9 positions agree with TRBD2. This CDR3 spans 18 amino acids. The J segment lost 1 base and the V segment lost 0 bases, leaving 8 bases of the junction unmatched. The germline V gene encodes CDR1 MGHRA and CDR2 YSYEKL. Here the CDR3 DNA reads TGCGCCAGCAGCCAAGATCAGACTAGCGGACGGCGCACAGATACGCAGTATTTT. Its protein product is CASSQDQTSGRRTDTQYF.

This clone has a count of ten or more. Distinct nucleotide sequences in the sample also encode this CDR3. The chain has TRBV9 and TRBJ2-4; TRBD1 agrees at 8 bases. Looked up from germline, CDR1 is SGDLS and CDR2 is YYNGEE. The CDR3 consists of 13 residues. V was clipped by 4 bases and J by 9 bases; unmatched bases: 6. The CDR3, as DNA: TGTGCCAGCAGCCCTCGACAGGGGATCATTCAGTACTTC. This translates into CASSPRQGIIQYF. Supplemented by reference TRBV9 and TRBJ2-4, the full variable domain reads DSGVTQTPKHLITATGQRVTLRCSPRSGDLSVYWYQQSLDQGLQFLIQYYNGEERAKGNILERFSAQQFPDLHSELNLSSLELGDSALYFCASSPRQGIIQYFGAGTRLSVL.

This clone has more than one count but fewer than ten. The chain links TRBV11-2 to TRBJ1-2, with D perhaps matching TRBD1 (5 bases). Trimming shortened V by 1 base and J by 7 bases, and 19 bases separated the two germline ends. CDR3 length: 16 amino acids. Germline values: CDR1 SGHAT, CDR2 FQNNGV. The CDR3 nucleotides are TGTGCCAGCAGCTTAGTTTTCTGGGACGGGTCCGGTGGCTACACCTTC. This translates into CASSLVFWDGSGGYTF.